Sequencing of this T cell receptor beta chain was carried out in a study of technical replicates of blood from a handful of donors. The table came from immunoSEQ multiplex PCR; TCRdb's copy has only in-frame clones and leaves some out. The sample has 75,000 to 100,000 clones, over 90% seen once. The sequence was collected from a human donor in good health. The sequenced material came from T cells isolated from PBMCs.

The DNA of the CDR3 is TGCGCCAGCAGCCAGCCGACTCGGGGGACCGGAAACACCATATATTTT. It specifies CASSQPTRGTGNTIYF. The chain couples TRBV4-1 to TRBJ1-3, with D maybe TRBD1 (5 bases). From germline, CDR1 is MGHRA and CDR2 YSYEKL. Trimming shortened V by 3 bases and J by 4 bases, and 16 bases separated the two germline ends. There are 16 residues in the CDR3.